Listed below are T cell receptor beta chains from one sample, sequenced in a study of T cells in Graves' hyperthyroidism and ophthalmopathy. Via MiXCR, TCRdb re-called the multiplex PCR reads, giving one row per CDR3 protein. Of some 370,000 distinct CDR3 sequences listed, about a sixth are singletons. The sample consisted of blood. These receptors were taken from a woman aged 25 to 39 with Graves' hyperthyroidism that later progressed to Graves' ophthalmopathy. Both conserved end residues are part of each CDR3.

v_gene	j_gene	CDR3aa
TRBV29-1	TRBJ2-3	CSVPWGGGMADTQYF
TRBV29-1	TRBJ2-1	CSVLYSGGAYNEQFF
TRBV6-2/TRBV6-3	TRBJ2-2	CASSYIKVGGTGELFF
TRBV29-1	TRBJ1-2	CSASVLTAVDVSPNYGYTF
TRBV28	TRBJ1-1	CASSFPTETEAFF
TRBV4-1	TRBJ2-1	CASSQDSPSGSGNEQFF
TRBV2	TRBJ1-5	CASSEWRGPNQPQHF
TRBV7-8	TRBJ2-1	CASSLYENNEQFF
TRBV20-1	TRBJ1-6	CSARDLRQGAANSPLHF
TRBV10-1	TRBJ2-5	CASSAVQGQETQYF
TRBV7-2	TRBJ1-5	CASSSSTPYSNQPQHF
TRBV9	TRBJ2-7	CASSLKTAYEQYF
TRBV19	TRBJ1-5	CASSIRVQGAFQPQHF
TRBV28	TRBJ2-1	CASSPQGTSSYNEQFF
TRBV12-5	TRBJ2-1	CASGLVSLAGGHYNEQFF
TRBV12-5	TRBJ2-5	CASGLLPGQETQYF
TRBV3-1	TRBJ2-1	CASSQGTRSYNEQFF
TRBV4-1	TRBJ2-7	CASSQAQGSYEQYF
TRBV12-3/TRBV12-4	TRBJ1-1	CASSSYNEAFF
TRBV20-1	TRBJ2-3	CSANRDFEVDTQYF
TRBV2	TRBJ2-2	CASREGQTSDGELFF
TRBV19	TRBJ2-2	CASLSRGRVYSGELFF
TRBV7-8	TRBJ1-2	CASSLRDMRGYTF
TRBV20-1	TRBJ2-3	CSARASGFTDTQYF
TRBV15	TRBJ2-1	CATSRTGGKYNEQFF
TRBV6-2/TRBV6-3	TRBJ1-1	CASRETRDSYTNTEAFF
TRBV28	TRBJ2-1	CASSFLLAGGVRDEQFF
TRBV6-1	TRBJ2-1	CASSEAVLDFQFF
TRBV4-1	TRBJ2-5	CASSNILGSRTQYF
TRBV29-1	TRBJ2-1	CSVEWRGNSQFF
TRBV2	TRBJ2-3	CASGTPPTDTQYF
TRBV12-3/TRBV12-4	TRBJ1-1	CASTMGPGDTEAFF
TRBV20-1	TRBJ1-2	CSADRGGSYYGYTF
TRBV5-8	TRBJ2-5	CASSSEPTGEETQYF
TRBV27	TRBJ1-6	CASKSAHYNSPLHF
TRBV20-1	TRBJ1-1	CSATDGTTDPKAFF
TRBV5-1	TRBJ1-2	CASSRGQGLGYGYTF
TRBV9	TRBJ2-5	CASSAGGFETQYF
TRBV7-8	TRBJ1-2	CASSLERSVPSRGYTF
TRBV7-2	TRBJ2-3	CASSPQAGGSSTDTQYF
TRBV12-3/TRBV12-4	TRBJ1-5	CASSGTVQPQHF
TRBV6-2/TRBV6-3	TRBJ2-1	CASSHGLAATQFF
TRBV2	TRBJ2-1	CASSEGPRGRDEQFF
TRBV2	TRBJ1-2	CASSGGQVVYGYTF
TRBV29-1	TRBJ2-1	CSVEIAGLGEQFF
TRBV27	TRBJ2-5	CASSDPGHPQETQYF
TRBV5-5	TRBJ2-1	CASTVSAGSYNEQFF
TRBV6-5	TRBJ1-5	CASTSGNSNQPQHF
TRBV27	TRBJ2-3	CASSRTADTQYF
TRBV9	TRBJ2-3	CASSVARLEGTDTQYF
TRBV20-1	TRBJ1-6	CSASRAIVSPLHF